This TCR beta chain derives from a study of blood T cell repertoires in COVID-19. As for the study in general: There were acute and convalescent COVID-19 samples, and they came from the United States, Italy and Spain. In each case, the material was cDNA or gDNA derived from T cells, B-cell-depleted T cells, or PBMCs.

Original analysis: Amplified reference gene primers provided the basis for estimating nucleated cell counts. Only in-frame clones appear in the TCRdb table, and some are missing; sequencing was by immunoSEQ multiplex PCR. V and J calls and clone size come straight from that table; D and trimming were deduced from the DNA. The data contain around 56,000 clones, about nine tenths of them seen just once; the ten biggest clones take up around 7%. V was trimmed by 1 base and J by 4 bases, leaving 11 bases between them. The CDR3 is 15 amino acids. Germline V gene sequence: CDR1 MGHDK, CDR2 SYGVNS. Sequences were obtained from peripheral blood. This chain connects TRBV25-1 to TRBJ1-3; D remains unclear. The sequence came from a woman in her sixties with active or convalescent COVID-19. As DNA, the CDR3 is TGTGCCAGCAGTGAATCCCGAGGAGTGGGAAACACCATATATTTT. Translation: CASSESRGVGNTIYF.